Included here is one T cell receptor beta chain sequence, with context. This sample is drawn from a study of blood T cell repertoires in COVID-19. In the study overall: Whether acute or convalescent, the COVID-19 samples came from the United States, Italy and Spain. Nucleic acid was either cDNA or gDNA, and it came from T cells, B-cell-depleted T cells, or PBMCs.

Trimming removed 1 base from V and 8 bases from J; junction bases left unmatched: 11. Germline CDR1 SGHRS, CDR2 YFSETQ. CDR3 length equals 18 residues. Assay: immunoSEQ multiplex PCR; the TCRdb copy retains only in-frame clones and omits some. The repertoire holds more than 120,000 clones, around 86% seen once, with about two fifths in the top ten. The sequence came from a man aged 50 to 59 who had recovered from COVID-19. The sequencing sample was made of peripheral blood. The V and J genes are TRBV5-1 and TRBJ2-1, with 14 bases identical to TRBD2. Written as DNA, the CDR3 is TGCGCCAGCAGCTTGCCCCACTCTGGACTAGCGGGGGGCTATGAGCAGTTCTTC. It encodes CASSLPHSGLAGGYEQFF. The full variable domain, in which reference TRBV5-1 and TRBJ2-1 provide the parts outside the CDR3, is KAGVTQTPRYLIKTRGQQVTLSCSPISGHRSVSWYQQTPGQGLQFLFEYFSETQRNKGNFPGRFSGRQFSNSRSEMNVSTLELGDSALYLCASSLPHSGLAGGYEQFFGPGTRLTVL.